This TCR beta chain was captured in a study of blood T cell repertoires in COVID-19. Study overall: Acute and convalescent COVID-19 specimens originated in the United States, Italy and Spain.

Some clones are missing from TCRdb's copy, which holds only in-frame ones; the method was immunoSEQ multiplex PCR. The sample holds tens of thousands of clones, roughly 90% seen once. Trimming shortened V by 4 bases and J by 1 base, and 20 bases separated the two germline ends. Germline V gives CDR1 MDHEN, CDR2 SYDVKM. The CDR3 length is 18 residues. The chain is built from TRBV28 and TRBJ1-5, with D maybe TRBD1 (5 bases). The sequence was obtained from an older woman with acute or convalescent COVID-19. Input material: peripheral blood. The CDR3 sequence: CASSSFLGLLGSNQPQHF. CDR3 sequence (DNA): TGTGCCAGCAGTTCCTTCCTGGGACTTCTCGGAAGCAATCAGCCCCAGCATTTT.